A single sample gave rise to the 5 T cell receptor beta chains below, sequenced in a study of blood T cell repertoires in COVID-19. Sequencing used immunoSEQ multiplex PCR; TCRdb keeps in-frame clones, though not all of them. The repertoire has 200,000 to 250,000 clones, roughly 80% of them found once; the top ten carry under 8.5%. Sequenced sample: peripheral blood. All receptors come from a woman in her seventies with acute or convalescent COVID-19.

The gene calls are TRBV3-1 (or the pseudogene TRBV3-2) and TRBJ1-5; 11 nucleotides agree with TRBD1. The germline V gene encodes CDR1 LGHDT and CDR2 YNNKEL (reference sequence). CDR3 length: 16 residues. The V segment lost 1 base and the J segment 6 bases; nucleotides outside the gene matches: 5. CDR3 loop: CASSQGIGTGGQPQHF. In DNA, the CDR3 is TGTGCCAGCAGCCAAGGGATCGGGACAGGGGGTCAGCCCCAGCATTTT.

The J gene is TRBJ1-3, the V gene TRBV30; no clear D. The germline V gene has CDR1 GTSNPN and CDR2 SVGIG (reference sequence). The CDR3 is 17 residues long. Trimming removed 0 bases from V and 0 bases from J, with 15 bases in between. The CDR3 protein is CAWSVTGSSISGNTIYF. CDR3 nucleotides: TGTGCCTGGAGTGTAACGGGGTCCAGCATCTCTGGAAACACCATATATTTT.

This chain connects TRBV5-6 to TRBJ1-1, with D possibly being TRBD1 (5 bases). Trimming took 1 base from V and 5 from J, leaving 9 bases between them. There are 13 residues in the CDR3. Germline CDR1 SGHDT, CDR2 YYEEEE. Here the CDR3 DNA reads TGTGCCAGCAGCTTGCCAGGGTGGACTGAAGCTTTCTTT. Its protein product is CASSLPGWTEAFF.

This clone is a singleton in its sample. This chain joins TRBV7-2 and TRBJ2-1; D gene unclear. The V and J ends lost 1 base and 4 bases respectively, with 8 bases between them. Looked up from germline, CDR1 is SGHTA and CDR2 is FQGNSA. This CDR3 has 14 residues. CDR3 in DNA: TGTGCCAGCAGCTTAGATTATCGGTACAATGAGCAGTTCTTC. It encodes CASSLDYRYNEQFF.

The chain links TRBV5-6 to TRBJ2-5; tentatively, D is TRBD1 (7 bases). The ends were cut back, 6 bases at V and 4 bases at J, with 19 bases in the middle. Germline CDR1 reads SGHDT; CDR2 reads YYEEEE. The CDR3 runs to 15 residues. The CDR3 region has the DNA TGTGCCAGCATCGCTGAGGCAGGGGGAGGAGAGACCCAGTACTTC. This encodes CASIAEAGGGETQYF.